This T cell receptor beta chain derives from a study of CD8+CD57+ T cells in acquired aplastic anemia. Study-wide points: The study found no significant CD8+ Simpson's diversity difference between patients and controls.

The table lists this clonotype with a few counts. Its specificity is not known. Sequencing involved patients with CD8+CD57+ cell expansion previously shown by flow cytometry. Everyone among the patients had severe acquired aplastic anemia. TCR beta VDJ and CDR3 profiles were obtained from a genomic DNA template. TCRdb itself ran the reads through MiXCR, one entry per CDR3 protein. Here the sample spans just over 150,000 distinct CDR3 sequences, less than 50% being singletons. This receptor was obtained from a human donor with aplastic anemia. Sequenced material: sorted CD4+, CD8+, or CD8+CD57+ T cells (not recorded which) from PBMCs.

CDR3 coding DNA: TGCGCCAGCAGTTCTAGCGGCTACGAGCAGTACTTC. Amino acids: CASSSSGYEQYF. The chain is built from TRBV10-2 and TRBJ2-7; TRBD2 matches at 7 bases. The CDR3 spans 12 residues. Germline trimming cut 5 bases from V and 3 bases from J; bases unmatched to any gene: 1. The germline gives CDR1 WSHSY, CDR2 SAAADI.